Each of the 29 T cell receptor beta chains below was sequenced from the same sample in a study of PD-1 blockade in classical Hodgkin lymphoma. Assay used: immunoSEQ multiplex PCR; TCRdb lists only in-frame clones, some missing. Of over 10,000 clones in the sample, 80% were seen once. All patients relapsed after autologous stem cell transplantation, and brentuximab vedotin exposure varied. Source: peripheral blood mononuclear cells (PBMCs), taken at baseline. Receptors were obtained from a human donor with classical Hodgkin lymphoma.

This clone has only one observation. The J gene is TRBJ2-3, the V gene TRBV6-5, with D perhaps TRBD2 (5 bases). Germline CDR1 reads MNHEY; CDR2 reads SVGAGI. Deletions cut 7 bases from V and 8 bases from J, with 16 bases between. The CDR3 runs 13 residues. CDR3 sequence (DNA): TGTGCCAGCACCCCGCCCGGCAGCGGTACGCAGTATTTT. Its protein product is CASTPPGSGTQYF.

The rearrangement links TRBV5-6 to TRBJ1-5; 8 positions match TRBD1. CDR3 length: 16 amino acids. J was trimmed by 2 bases and V by 4 bases; bases with no gene match: 8. From germline, CDR1 is SGHDT and CDR2 YYEEEE. The CDR3 nucleotides are TGTGCCAGCAGCCAGCGGACAGGGCGACGCAATCAGCCCCAGCATTTT. This translates into CASSQRTGRRNQPQHF.

The chain uses TRBV18 and TRBJ1-2; 7 bases line up with TRBD1. The CDR3 consists of 19 residues. V lost 0 bases and J lost 3; bases outside the gene matches: 16. Germline V gene sequence: CDR1 KGHSH, CDR2 LQKENI. The CDR3 reads CASSPPLGTVKNPHYGYTF. The DNA for the CDR3 is TGTGCCAGCTCACCACCACTTGGGACAGTTAAGAATCCCCACTATGGCTACACCTTC.

This chain links TRBV27 with TRBJ2-2, with TRBD1 matching 11 bases. CDR3 size: 16 residues. Germline V CDR1 and CDR2: MNHEY, SMNVEV (reference sequence). The J segment lost 5 bases and the V segment lost 3 bases, leaving 5 bases of the junction unmatched. The CDR3 nucleotides read TGTGCCAGCAGTTTCGGGACAGGGGGAAATACCGGGGAGCTGTTTTTT. Translated: CASSFGTGGNTGELFF.

The rearrangement links TRBV28 to TRBJ1-1; 8 nucleotides agree with TRBD1. Unmatched junction bases numbered 8, after V lost 4 bases and J lost 4 bases. Germline values: CDR1 MDHEN, CDR2 SYDVKM. CDR3 length equals 15 residues. CDR3 nucleotide sequence: TGTGCCAGCAGTTGGGCAGGGGGCGTTCTCACTGAAGCTTTCTTT. It is translated as CASSWAGGVLTEAFF.

The chain is built from TRBV19 and TRBJ1-6; TRBD1 is a possible D gene (5 bases). The V gene lost 2 bases and the J gene lost 9 bases, with 14 bases spanning the gap. Germline V gene lookup returns CDR1 LNHDA and CDR2 SQIVND (reference sequence). CDR3 length: 15 amino acids. In DNA, the CDR3 is TGTGCCAGTAGTATATGGTCAGGGAAAGGTTCACCCCTCCACTTT. It specifies CASSIWSGKGSPLHF.

The chain uses TRBV2 and TRBJ1-1; D unresolved. V lost 3 bases and J 3 bases, leaving 14 bases between the germline ends. Germline CDR1 SNHLY, CDR2 FYNNEI. CDR3 length: 15 amino acids. The CDR3 DNA reads TGTGCCAGCAGTGACAGGTTTCTACGGGACACTGAAGCTTTCTTT. This codes for CASSDRFLRDTEAFF.

The chain links TRBV7-9 to TRBJ2-1; the D gene is possibly TRBD1 (6 bases). Germline V gives CDR1 SEHNR, CDR2 FQNEAQ (reference sequence). The ends were cut back, 4 bases at V and 4 bases at J, with 17 bases in the middle. This CDR3 region has 16 residues. The CDR3 DNA reads TGTGCCAGCAGCTCAGAGTCGGGGACAAGGTACAATGAGCAGTTCTTC. It translates to CASSSESGTRYNEQFF.

This sequence joins TRBV6-5 and TRBJ1-2; D ambiguous. From germline, CDR1 is MNHEY and CDR2 SVGAGI. CDR3 length equals 14 residues. The ends were cut back, 7 bases at V and 8 bases at J, with 20 bases in the middle. CDR3 sequence reads: CASNSLGLGRGYTF. The CDR3, as DNA: TGTGCCAGCAACTCCCTGGGCTTAGGGAGAGGCTACACCTTC.

This clone was found once. This chain uses TRBV27 with TRBJ2-1, with 8 bases that match TRBD2. The CDR3 extends over 17 amino acids. Germline V CDR1 and CDR2: MNHEY, SMNVEV (reference sequence). With 6 bases clipped from V and 0 bases from J, the junction kept 10 bases outside the gene matches. CDR3 sequence (DNA): TGTGCCAGCAGCCCGGGAGCGGGGGAAAGCTCCTACAATGAGCAGTTCTTC. It specifies CASSPGAGESSYNEQFF.

This clone has a single count. For the CDR3, the DNA is TGTGCCAGCAGTTCCCTATGGGGGAGGGACAGAGCCTTCTATGGCTACACCTTC. This translates into CASSSLWGRDRAFYGYTF. V usage is TRBV28 and J usage is TRBJ1-2, with 7 bases identical to TRBD1. The CDR3 contains 18 residues. The V gene's germline CDR1 is MDHEN and CDR2 SYDVKM. Trimming cost V 4 bases and J 4 bases; bases outside gene matches: 18.

The rearrangement joins TRBV4-3 to TRBJ2-1; TRBD1 agrees at 7 bases. Trimming took 3 bases from V and 5 from J; bases not matched to a gene: 7. CDR3 size: 15 residues. Germline V gene sequence: CDR1 LGHNA, CDR2 YSLEER. The CDR3 nucleotides read TGCGCCAGCAGCCATATCGGGACAGATAACAATGAGCAGTTCTTC. It is translated as CASSHIGTDNNEQFF.

V and J are TRBV18 and TRBJ2-1; TRBD1 matches at 7 bases. Trimming at V came to 2 bases and at J to 9 bases, leaving 10 bases not matched to a gene. CDR3 length: 15 residues. Germline V gives CDR1 KGHSH, CDR2 LQKENI. CDR3 in amino acids: CASSPKDRPRGEQFF. For the CDR3, the DNA is TGTGCCAGCTCACCAAAGGACAGGCCTCGTGGTGAGCAGTTCTTC.

The V and J genes are TRBV2 and TRBJ1-5; D is perhaps TRBD1 (5 bases). CDR1 is SNHLY and CDR2 is FYNNEI in the germline V gene. CDR3 length: 13 amino acids. V gave up 6 bases and J gave up 2 bases, with 8 bases separating them. CDR3 loop: CASRGDGNQPQHF. CDR3 DNA sequence: TGTGCCAGCAGGGGGGATGGCAATCAGCCCCAGCATTTT.

The chain uses TRBV5-1 and TRBJ2-2; D not resolved. Germline V gives CDR1 SGHRS, CDR2 YFSETQ. V was pared by 2 bases and J by 1 base, with 6 bases between. CDR3 length: 14 amino acids. CDR3 bases: TGCGCCAGCAGCTTTTACATGAACACCGGGGAGCTGTTTTTT. Its protein is CASSFYMNTGELFF.

The V call is TRBV11-2, the J call TRBJ2-2; D is perhaps TRBD2 (5 bases). Germline values: CDR1 SGHAT, CDR2 FQNNGV. The germline V and J ends were trimmed by 3 bases and 5 bases, with 10 bases remaining between them. The CDR3 totals 14 residues. CDR3 region: CASSFLGGTGELFF. The CDR3 region has the DNA TGTGCCAGCAGCTTCCTAGGCGGGACCGGGGAGCTGTTTTTT.

This clone was counted a few times. The J gene is TRBJ1-1, the V gene TRBV5-4; 9 nucleotides match TRBD1. The germline CDR1 and CDR2 sequences are SGHNT and YYREEE (reference sequence). Trimming took 4 bases from V and 0 from J; bases not matched to a gene: 4. The CDR3 loop spans 15 amino acids. The CDR3 reads CASSPGQGMNTEAFF. CDR3 DNA sequence: TGTGCCAGCAGCCCGGGACAGGGAATGAACACTGAAGCTTTCTTT.

J is TRBJ1-2 and V is TRBV19; TRBD1 aligns across 9 bases. V lost 11 bases and J lost 2; bases outside the gene matches: 9. CDR1 is LNHDA and CDR2 is SQIVND in the germline V gene (reference sequence). This CDR3 contains 14 residues. This chain's CDR3 is CASYGTGLNYGYTF. The CDR3 nucleotides read TGTGCCTCGTATGGGACAGGGCTAAACTATGGCTACACCTTC.

This rearrangement joins TRBV6-7 to TRBJ1-4, with D uncertain. TRBV6-7 is recorded as an ORF, its role being uncertain. V was clipped by 2 bases and J by 10 bases, with 8 bases between them. This CDR3 spans 12 amino acids. DNA of the CDR3: TGTGCCAGCAGTTACACGGGTGGAAAACTGTTTTTT. Encoded protein: CASSYTGGKLFF.

The gene calls are TRBV28 and TRBJ1-4; a weak D match, TRBD1 (6 bases). In germline, CDR1 is MDHEN, CDR2 SYDVKM. The CDR3 is 15 residues long. V dropped 7 bases and J dropped 5 bases, with 17 bases sitting between them. The chain's CDR3 is CASTRAGGPNEKLFF. CDR3 coding DNA: TGTGCCAGCACAAGGGCCGGGGGCCCGAATGAAAAACTGTTTTTT.

The rearrangement uses TRBV10-2 and TRBJ2-7, with 7 bases aligning to TRBD1. J lost 2 bases, V lost 8 bases, and 3 bases had no gene match. Germline lookup yields CDR1 WSHSY and CDR2 SAAADI. The length of the CDR3 is 12 residues. CDR3 loop: CASGDRPYEQYF. CDR3 sequence (DNA): TGCGCCAGCGGGGACAGACCCTACGAGCAGTACTTC.

J is TRBJ1-5 and V is TRBV7-8; 8 bases align to TRBD1. This CDR3 has 16 amino acids. Germline-derived CDR1 and CDR2 are SGHVS and FQNEAQ. With 1 base clipped from V and 1 base from J, the junction kept 3 bases outside the gene matches. CDR3 sequence reads: CASSLGTGWSNQPQHF. The CDR3 DNA reads as TGTGCCAGCAGCTTAGGGACAGGGTGGAGCAATCAGCCCCAGCATTTT.

The V and J genes are TRBV9 and TRBJ2-3; no reliable D call. This CDR3 region has 14 residues. CDR1 is SGDLS, CDR2 YYNGEE, per germline. V lost 0 bases and J 0 bases, leaving 5 bases between the germline ends. CDR3 bases: TGTGCCAGCAGCGTAGCGACGAGCACAGATACGCAGTATTTT. Translation: CASSVATSTDTQYF. The full variable domain, rest sourced from reference TRBV9 and TRBJ2-3, is DSGVTQTPKHLITATGQRVTLRCSPRSGDLSVYWYQQSLDQGLQFLIQYYNGEERAKGNILERFSAQQFPDLHSELNLSSLELGDSALYFCASSVATSTDTQYFGPGTRLTVL.

V usage is TRBV4-3 and J usage is TRBJ1-1, with TRBD1 as a possible D gene (6 bases). Per germline, CDR1 LGHNA and CDR2 YSLEER. CDR3 length equals 15 residues. Trimming cost V 1 base and J 6 bases, with 15 bases left between them. CDR3 region: CASSQVGQGFSEAFF. The CDR3 nucleotides read TGCGCCAGCAGCCAAGTCGGGCAGGGGTTCTCTGAAGCTTTCTTT.

This chain joins TRBV4-2 and TRBJ1-2; weak D call: TRBD1 (5 bases). Trimming left V 0 bases short and J 4 bases short, with 24 bases between. The CDR3 spans 19 residues. Germline-derived CDR1 and CDR2 are LGHNA and YNFKEQ. The DNA for the CDR3 is TGTGCCAGCAGCCAAGATCCCGCCTCCGGGACGGGCTATGGCTATGGCTACACCTTC. This codes for CASSQDPASGTGYGYGYTF.

The CDR3 region is CASSYSQGAQGNTIYF. The CDR3 bases are TGTGCCAGCAGTTACTCGCAGGGGGCGCAAGGAAACACCATATATTTT. The V call is TRBV6-5, the J call TRBJ1-3, with TRBD1 identical over 8 bases. V was clipped by 0 bases and J by 4 bases; unmatched bases: 5. This CDR3 is 16 amino acids long. CDR1 and CDR2 (germline): MNHEY, SVGAGI.

The chain is built from TRBV19 and TRBJ2-1, with D unresolved. Trimming removed 3 bases at V and 8 bases at J, with 14 bases between. CDR3 length: 14 amino acids. The germline V gene encodes CDR1 LNHDA and CDR2 SQIVND (reference sequence). The CDR3 DNA follows: TGTGCCAGTAGTATTCAGCCCGAAGGCTATGAGCAGTTCTTC. Amino acid sequence: CASSIQPEGYEQFF.

The chain carries TRBV30 and TRBJ2-2; TRBD2 matches 7 bases. V was pared by 4 bases and J by 4 bases, with 3 bases of the junction left unmatched. CDR1 and CDR2 from the germline V gene are GTSNPN and SVGIG (reference sequence). The length of the CDR3 is 13 residues. The CDR3 bases are TGTGCCTGGACGTCTAGCGGCACCGGGGAGCTGTTTTTT. Translated: CAWTSSGTGELFF. The whole variable domain, filled in from reference TRBV30 and TRBJ2-2, reads SQTIHQWPATLVQPVGSPLSLECTVEGTSNPNLYWYRQAAGRGLQLLFYSVGIGQISSEVPQNLSASRPQDRQFILSSKKLLLSDSGFYLCAWTSSGTGELFFGEGSRLTVL.

In its sample, this clone is medium-sized (0.01 to 0.1%). The chain uses TRBV4-3 and TRBJ1-4; D is unclear. The germline gives CDR1 LGHNA, CDR2 YSLEER. The CDR3 runs to 18 residues. The V end was cut by 0 bases, the J end by 3 bases, with 17 bases between. The CDR3 loop reads CASSQDWGILRSNEKLFF. The CDR3 region has the DNA TGCGCCAGCAGCCAAGATTGGGGAATTTTGAGATCTAATGAAAAACTGTTTTTT.